A selection of T cell receptor beta chains follows, all from one sample in a study of radiation and T cells in renal cell carcinoma. Sequencing was performed with immunoSEQ multiplex PCR; in TCRdb, only in-frame clones are kept and a portion is missing. The sample shows about 23,000 clones, over 50% of them seen only once. The starting material was tumor tissue, obtained from a patient whose treatment was nephrectomy without radiotherapy. The receptor source for this set is a human donor with renal cell carcinoma. The CDR3 runs from the conserved cysteine through the conserved F or W. A D gene is named only where the DNA matches it firmly. Expanded clones are given a class, and other clones once, few, many or no size at all.

clone_size j_call d_call v_call cdr3_aa cdr3_nt
. TRBJ2-7 TRBD2 TRBV9 CASSSHALAGGSQYF TGTGCCAGCAGCTCCCACGCACTAGCGGGGGGGAGTCAGTACTTC
few TRBJ1-2 TRBD1 TRBV25-1 CASRGQPYGYTF TGTGCCAGCAGGGGACAGCCTTATGGCTACACCTTC
few TRBJ1-2 . TRBV5-6 CASSLVWQEGYTF TGTGCCAGCAGCTTGGTTTGGCAGGAGGGCTACACCTTC
. TRBJ1-4 . TRBV6-1 CASSAVRAGKNEKLFF TGTGCCAGCAGTGCCGTCAGGGCGGGAAAGAATGAAAAACTGTTTTTT
. TRBJ1-5 . TRBV7-9 CASSSRDQGGNQPQHF TGTGCCAGCAGCTCGCGGGATCAGGGTGGCAATCAGCCCCAGCATTTT
. TRBJ1-5 . TRBV4-3 CASSQVRGNQPQHF TGCGCCAGCAGCCAAGTCAGAGGAAATCAGCCCCAGCATTTT
few TRBJ2-1 . TRBV4-1 CASSQDSGREQFF TGCGCCAGCAGCCAAGATTCAGGCCGTGAGCAGTTCTTC
few TRBJ1-6 TRBD1 TRBV27 CASSDLDRKNSPLHF TGTGCCAGCTCTGATCTGGACAGGAAGAATTCACCCCTCCACTTT
. TRBJ1-2 TRBD1 TRBV9 CASSVTGGDYGYTF TGTGCCAGCAGCGTGACAGGGGGCGACTATGGCTACACCTTC
. TRBJ2-1 . TRBV19 CASSIRTDFYNEQFF TGTGCCAGTAGTATCCGAACCGACTTCTACAATGAGCAGTTCTTC
. TRBJ2-2 TRBD2 TRBV4-3 CASSQLSGGNTGELFF TGCGCCAGCAGCCAACTCTCGGGGGGGAACACCGGGGAGCTGTTTTTT
. TRBJ1-6 TRBD1 TRBV19 CASSDRTGGASPLHF TGTGCCAGTAGCGACAGGACAGGGGGCGCCTCCCCCCTCCACTTT
few TRBJ1-2 . TRBV7-8 CASSPVIGGTNYGYTF TGTGCCAGCAGCCCCGTTATCGGGGGCACTAACTATGGCTACACCTTC
. TRBJ2-7 . TRBV4-3 CASSQEPTPPVYEQYF TGCGCCAGCAGCCAAGAACCAACCCCGCCAGTCTACGAGCAGTACTTC
. TRBJ1-2 . TRBV30 CAWSRIATNYGYTF TGTGCCTGGAGTCGCATAGCGACCAACTATGGCTACACCTTC
. TRBJ2-2 TRBD2 TRBV9 CASSSIGLAPTGELFF TGTGCCAGCAGCTCAATAGGACTAGCACCCACTGGGGAGCTGTTTTTT
medium-sized TRBJ2-5 . TRBV10-3 CAISSREQETQYF TGTGCCATCAGTAGCAGGGAACAAGAGACCCAGTACTTC
. TRBJ1-3 . TRBV6-6 CASSYSRAVGNTIYF TGTGCCAGCAGTTACTCGCGTGCAGTGGGAAACACCATATATTTT
. TRBJ1-5 TRBD1 TRBV19 CASSTTGGRNQPQHF TGTGCCAGTAGCACGACAGGGGGTCGCAATCAGCCCCAGCATTTT
. TRBJ2-5 TRBD1 TRBV10-3 CAIGALTGETQYF TGTGCCATCGGAGCGCTGACAGGGGAGACCCAGTACTTC
. TRBJ2-1 TRBD1 TRBV7-8 CASSFQGVRGGEQFF TGTGCCAGCAGCTTCCAGGGGGTCCGAGGGGGTGAGCAGTTCTTC
. TRBJ1-5 TRBD1 TRBV5-1 CASSQGGDDSYQPQHF TGCGCCAGCAGCCAGGGGGGGGACGACTCCTATCAGCCCCAGCATTTT
few TRBJ1-2 . TRBV19 CASTSTSYGYTF TGTGCCAGTACCTCTACTAGCTATGGCTACACCTTC
. TRBJ2-3 TRBD1 TRBV5-6 CASSAADRGHYTQYF TGTGCCAGCAGCGCCGCGGACAGGGGTCACTATACGCAGTATTTT
few TRBJ2-7 . TRBV5-1 CASSLEQGSLYEQYF TGCGCCAGCAGCTTGGAACAGGGTTCTCTCTACGAGCAGTACTTC
. TRBJ2-2 TRBD1 TRBV11-2 CASRGRDRGPSNTGELFF TGTGCCAGCAGAGGCCGGGACAGGGGGCCATCGAACACCGGGGAGCTGTTTTTT
few TRBJ2-7 TRBD1 TRBV6-6 CASSYGTGNGEQYF TGTGCCAGCAGTTACGGGACAGGGAACGGCGAGCAGTACTTC
. TRBJ2-7 . TRBV29-1 CSVEDRAPWWYEQYF TGCAGCGTTGAAGACAGGGCGCCCTGGTGGTACGAGCAGTACTTC
few TRBJ2-7 . TRBV7-2 CASSSHPRGGEQYF TGTGCCAGCAGCTCCCACCCTAGGGGAGGTGAGCAGTACTTC
few TRBJ1-5 TRBD1 TRBV4-1 CASSQDLDRRQHF TGCGCCAGCAGCCAAGATCTGGACAGGCGCCAGCATTTT
. TRBJ2-7 TRBD2 TRBV27 CASSQGLAGPTEQYF TGTGCCAGCAGTCAGGGACTAGCGGGGCCTACGGAGCAGTACTTC
. TRBJ2-4 . TRBV10-3 CAISESLQGRNIQYF TGTGCCATCAGTGAGTCGCTTCAGGGGCGAAACATTCAGTACTTC
few TRBJ1-1 . TRBV11-2 CASSLDQRSNTEAFF TGTGCCAGCAGCTTAGATCAACGGAGTAACACTGAAGCTTTCTTT
. TRBJ2-7 . TRBV6-5 CASSYSRTAYEQYF TGTGCCAGCAGTTACTCGAGGACAGCCTACGAGCAGTACTTC
once TRBJ1-2 . TRBV2 CASSVDGNEGYGYTF TGTGCCAGCAGTGTCGACGGGAACGAGGGCTATGGCTACACCTTC
once TRBJ2-3 . TRBV5-4 CASSLGLSRTDTQYF TGTGCCAGCAGCTTGGGACTATCCCGCACAGATACGCAGTATTTT
. TRBJ1-1 . TRBV2 CASSVPNSNTEAFF TGTGCCAGCAGTGTCCCCAACTCGAACACTGAAGCTTTCTTT
. TRBJ2-2 . TRBV29-1 CSVEDPWTGELFF TGCAGCGTTGAAGATCCTTGGACCGGGGAGCTGTTTTTT
. TRBJ1-6 . TRBV5-4 CASSPEGGSNSPLHF TGTGCCAGCAGCCCAGAAGGGGGAAGCAATTCACCCCTCCACTTT
. TRBJ1-4 . TRBV4-1 CASSQGWNSAKLFF TGCGCCAGCAGCCAAGGGTGGAATTCTGCGAAACTGTTTTTT
. TRBJ1-2 . TRBV5-1 CASSLERSTPYGYTF TGCGCCAGCAGCTTGGAACGGAGCACCCCCTATGGCTACACCTTC
. TRBJ1-5 . TRBV5-6 CASSLGDQPQHF TGTGCCAGCAGCTTGGGGGATCAGCCCCAGCATTTT
. TRBJ1-2 . TRBV5-6 CASSLGSGINGYTF TGTGCCAGCAGCTTGGGCAGCGGAATAAATGGCTACACCTTC
. TRBJ1-6 TRBD1 TRBV5-4 CASSRDGTGRNSPLHF TGTGCCAGCAGCCGAGACGGGACAGGAAGAAATTCACCCCTCCACTTT
. TRBJ1-2 TRBD1 TRBV6-1 CASSEVGDRLSYGYTF TGTGCCAGCAGTGAAGTTGGGGACAGATTAAGCTATGGCTACACCTTC
. TRBJ1-5 . TRBV7-2 CASSPYFGASQPQHF TGTGCCAGCAGCCCGTACTTTGGGGCCAGTCAGCCCCAGCATTTT
. TRBJ1-1 TRBD1 TRBV30 CAWITDRGLEAFF TGTGCCTGGATTACGGACAGGGGGCTTGAAGCTTTCTTT
. TRBJ1-2 . TRBV30 CAWRVSSYGYTF TGTGCCTGGAGGGTCAGCAGCTATGGCTACACCTTC
few TRBJ1-6 . TRBV19 CASSRRREPSYNSPLHF TGTGCCAGTAGCCGGCGCAGGGAACCCTCCTATAATTCACCCCTCCACTTT
few TRBJ2-1 TRBD1 TRBV7-3 CASSPRDRAYNEQFF TGTGCCAGCAGCCCGCGGGACAGGGCCTACAATGAGCAGTTCTTC
. TRBJ2-5 . TRBV5-4 CASSHSETQYF TGTGCCAGCAGCCACAGCGAGACCCAGTACTTC
. TRBJ2-5 . TRBV7-9 CASSYKGVETQYF TGTGCCAGCAGCTACAAAGGTGTCGAGACCCAGTACTTC
. TRBJ2-3 . TRBV29-1 CSGGTDTQYF TGCAGCGGGGGCACGGATACGCAGTATTTT
. TRBJ2-7 TRBD2 TRBV7-6 CASSLGPGTRGVYEQYF TGTGCCAGCAGCTTAGGTCCCGGGACTAGGGGCGTCTACGAGCAGTACTTC
few TRBJ2-1 . TRBV9 CASSVVSNSNEQFF TGTGCCAGCAGCGTAGTTTCTAACTCAAATGAGCAGTTCTTC
. TRBJ2-5 . TRBV7-9 CASSRGQSLETQYF TGTGCCAGCAGCCGAGGACAGTCCCTGGAGACCCAGTACTTC
. TRBJ2-7 . TRBV30 CAWSVLWEQYF TGTGCCTGGAGTGTACTCTGGGAGCAGTACTTC
. TRBJ2-2 . TRBV7-2 CASSSSNGGELFF TGTGCCAGCAGCTCTAGCAATGGCGGGGAGCTGTTTTTT
. TRBJ2-1 . TRBV7-8 CASSLDGSGVLNEQFF TGTGCCAGCAGCTTAGATGGCTCTGGGGTCCTCAATGAGCAGTTCTTC
. TRBJ2-2 TRBD1 TRBV19 CASKAGGNTGELFF TGTGCCAGTAAGGCAGGGGGGAACACCGGGGAGCTGTTTTTT